A selection of T cell receptor beta chains follows, all from one sample in a study of T cell responses to AZD1222 COVID-19 vaccine. Sequenced by immunoSEQ multiplex PCR; TCRdb stores in-frame clones only, minus some. The sample records under 200,000 clones, approximately 90% being singletons. Material: peripheral blood, obtained 28 days after the second AZD1222 dose. Receptors originate from an adult who received the AZD1222 COVID-19 vaccine. Both conserved end residues are part of each CDR3.

v_gene,j_gene,CDR3aa
TRBV6-5,TRBJ2-2,CASSIEIANTGELFF
TRBV11-3,TRBJ2-5,CASSLGLTETQYF
TRBV14,TRBJ1-4,CASSQEEDGNEKLFF
TRBV7-6,TRBJ1-5,CASSSDPDHTQPQHF
TRBV6-1,TRBJ1-2,CASSENAPRGNYGYTF
TRBV2,TRBJ2-7,CASRGGYEQYF
TRBV12-3/TRBV12-4,TRBJ2-7,CASSLRGPYEQYF
TRBV9,TRBJ2-3,CASSVGVALSALTDTQYF
TRBV5-4,TRBJ2-3,CASSYDRGRADTQYF
TRBV6-5,TRBJ1-1,CASSYGGAKGTEAFF
TRBV2,TRBJ1-2,CASSEGEVTGPHYGYTF
TRBV6-5,TRBJ1-6,CASSRVSPLHF
TRBV6-5,TRBJ1-3,CASSLQDSGNTIYF
TRBV6-5,TRBJ1-5,CASRFRGSNQPQHF
TRBV5-4,TRBJ2-7,CASSLRAGSLEQYF
TRBV11-2,TRBJ2-4,CASSSLAGVHIQYF
TRBV5-1,TRBJ1-1,CASSPGGGAEAFF
TRBV12-3/TRBV12-4,TRBJ1-2,CASSFFSYYGYTF
TRBV12-3/TRBV12-4,TRBJ2-1,CASSSNGNNEQFF
TRBV6-5,TRBJ1-2,CASRRGQGTYGYTF
TRBV18,TRBJ1-4,CASSPAVLSTNEKLFF
TRBV7-9,TRBJ1-1,CASSLPGQGYTEAFF
TRBV5-4,TRBJ2-7,CASSQGLNYEQYF
TRBV13,TRBJ2-7,CASSFNSGGSSYEQYF
TRBV7-8,TRBJ2-7,CASSRDRGQAEQYF
TRBV6-2/TRBV6-3,TRBJ2-7,CASSYSPGLAYEQYF
TRBV5-1,TRBJ1-2,CASSLVTGNYGYTF
TRBV14,TRBJ1-2,CASSHDEDYGYTF
TRBV15,TRBJ1-5,CATSRDRLWGGYQPQHF
TRBV10-2,TRBJ1-4,CASSHSPTNEKLFF
TRBV7-2,TRBJ2-7,CASSLGSPLYEQYF
TRBV7-9,TRBJ2-7,CASSLDRPLEQYF
TRBV10-2,TRBJ2-5,CATRDRGRETQYF
TRBV29-1,TRBJ1-1,CSFRSPTEAFF
TRBV24-1,TRBJ2-5,CATSDSSRPISQAETQYF
TRBV7-2,TRBJ1-4,CASSRDRGNEKLFF
TRBV18,TRBJ1-5,CASSQADSNQPQHF
TRBV5-1,TRBJ1-1,CASSRGPEAFF
TRBV10-1,TRBJ2-1,CASSGAGAYNEQFF
TRBV27,TRBJ1-2,CASSDTPNYGYTF
TRBV13,TRBJ2-7,CASSLRPFYEQYF
TRBV3-1/TRBV3-2,TRBJ2-3,CASSQATGVTDTQYF
TRBV14,TRBJ1-1,CASSQFGTEAFF
TRBV7-2,TRBJ1-2,CASSLGTQAYGYTF
TRBV6-1,TRBJ2-2,CASSVRAGSSTGELFF
TRBV27,TRBJ2-7,CASSLPSHEQYF
TRBV5-1,TRBJ1-1,CASSLRNTEAFF